This T cell receptor beta chain was identified during a study of blood T cells in healthy people across ages. Looked up from germline, CDR1 is SGHVS and CDR2 is FQNEAQ. The trim removed 4 bases at V and 4 bases at J, leaving 4 bases unmatched. CDR3 size: 15 residues. Each sample provided at least 6 micrograms of extracted total RNA. Primers used in a second PCR of about 6 to 11 cycles were a sample-barcoded 5' primer and a J-beta primer mix. Researchers report that a template-switch adaptor with 12 random nucleotides tagged each cDNA molecule. TCRdb re-derived calls from the 5' RACE reads in MiXCR, one entry per CDR3 protein. The repertoire holds 720,000 or so distinct CDR3 sequences, with 35% to 50% as singletons. This clonotype showed up many times. Its antigen is still unknown. Study-level points and caveats: Higher naive T cell percentage went strongly together with higher TCR beta diversity.

The source material was blood. This clonotype originated in a man of 80 years or more in good health. The chain couples TRBV7-8 to TRBJ2-1, with 10 bases aligning to TRBD2. The CDR3 here is CASSSLLAGYNEQFF. The CDR3 nucleotides read TGTGCCAGCAGCTCCTTACTAGCGGGATACAATGAGCAGTTCTTC.